This T cell receptor beta chain was captured in a study of blood T cell repertoires in COVID-19. About the research overall: Samples taken during acute and convalescent COVID-19 were collected in the United States, Italy and Spain. Nucleic acid was either cDNA or gDNA, and it came from T cells, B-cell-depleted T cells, or PBMCs.

This clone was counted once. Per the study methods: Reference gene primer amplification in the assay estimated nucleated cell counts. The repertoire was sequenced with immunoSEQ multiplex PCR; TCRdb's copy has only in-frame clones and lacks some. Clone size and the V and J calls come from that table; the DNA yielded D and trimming. Of around 110,000 clones listed, 80% to 85% were seen once; the top ten hold roughly 4.3%. This TCR was sampled from a human donor in a cohort sampled during active COVID-19. Specimen: peripheral blood.

The chain's CDR3 is CASSSGGAGKSPLHF. CDR3 sequence (DNA): TGTGCCAGCAGTTCAGGGGGCGCGGGAAAATCACCCCTCCACTTT. The V and J genes are TRBV28 and TRBJ1-6, with 8 bases lining up with TRBD1. J was trimmed by 10 bases and V by 4 bases; bases with no gene match: 9. This CDR3 contains 15 residues. Germline values: CDR1 MDHEN, CDR2 SYDVKM.